The sample holds one count of the clone carrying this TCR beta chain. The data stem from a study of control samples from healthy donors and cancer patients. Trimming left V 6 bases short and J 3 bases short, with 14 bases between. CDR1 is KGHSH, CDR2 LQKENI, per germline. The CDR3 consists of 14 residues. Sequencing used immunoSEQ multiplex PCR; TCRdb keeps in-frame clones, though not all of them. The sample lists around 30,000 clones, around 86% occurring once. The specimen sequenced was PBMCs. The receptor's source is a woman in her forties with lung cancer. The V call is TRBV18, the J call TRBJ1-1, with D perhaps TRBD1 (6 bases). CDR3 in amino acids: CASSRTGADTEAFF. CDR3 coding DNA: TGTGCCAGCTCCCGCACGGGGGCGGACACTGAAGCTTTCTTT.